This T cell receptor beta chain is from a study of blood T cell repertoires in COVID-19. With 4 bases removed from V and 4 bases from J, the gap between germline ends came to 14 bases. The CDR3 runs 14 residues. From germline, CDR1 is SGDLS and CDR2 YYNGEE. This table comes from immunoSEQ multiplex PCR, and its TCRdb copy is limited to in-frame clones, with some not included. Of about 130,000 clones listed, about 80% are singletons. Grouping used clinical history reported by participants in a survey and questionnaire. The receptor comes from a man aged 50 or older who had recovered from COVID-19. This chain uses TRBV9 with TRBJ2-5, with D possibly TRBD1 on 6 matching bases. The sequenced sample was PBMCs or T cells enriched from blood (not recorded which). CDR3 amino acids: CASSSTGSGETQYF. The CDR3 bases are TGTGCCAGCAGCTCCACAGGGTCGGGAGAGACCCAGTACTTC.